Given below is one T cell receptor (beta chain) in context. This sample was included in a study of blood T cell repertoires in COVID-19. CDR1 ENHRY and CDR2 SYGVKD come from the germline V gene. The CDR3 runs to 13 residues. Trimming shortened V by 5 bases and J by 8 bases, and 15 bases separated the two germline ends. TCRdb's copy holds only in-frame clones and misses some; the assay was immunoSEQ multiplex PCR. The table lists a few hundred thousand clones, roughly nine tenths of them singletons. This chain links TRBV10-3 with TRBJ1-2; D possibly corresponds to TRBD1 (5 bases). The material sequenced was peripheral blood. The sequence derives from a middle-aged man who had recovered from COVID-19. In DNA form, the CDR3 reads TGTGCCATCAGTATCCCCAGGGAGGGGGGCTACACCTTC. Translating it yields CAISIPREGGYTF.